Presented here are 20 T cell receptor beta chains from one specimen sequenced in a study of beta chain features in type 1 diabetes. Expressed TCRB transcripts were sequenced because the isolated RNA had all been reverse transcribed beforehand. Generated by immunoSEQ multiplex PCR, the TCRdb table keeps only in-frame clones and is missing some. The sample has some 300,000 clones, 8% seen once; the top ten hold more than 0.9%. Sequencing was performed on central memory CD4+ T cells from blood. Source of these receptors: a woman younger than 30 in good health.

This clone occurred a few times. V is TRBV29-1 and J is TRBJ2-3, with no clear D. The CDR3 extends over 12 amino acids. V was pared by 4 bases and J by 1 base, with 6 bases between. Germline CDR1 SQVTM, CDR2 ANQGSEA. The CDR3 region is CSVVVGTDTQYF. The CDR3 DNA is TGCAGCGTTGTGGTAGGCACAGATACGCAGTATTTT.

V gene TRBV18 combines with J gene TRBJ1-4; a weak D match, TRBD1 (6 bases). Trimming removed 2 bases from V and 0 bases from J, with 7 bases in between. In germline, CDR1 is KGHSH, CDR2 LQKENI. This CDR3 has 15 amino acids. The CDR3 loop is CASSPGQTTNEKLFF. The CDR3, as DNA: TGTGCCAGCTCACCAGGACAGACAACTAATGAAAAACTGTTTTTT.

This clone was observed a few times. The chain uses TRBV16 and TRBJ2-5, with 7 bases aligning to TRBD1. TRBJ2-7 explains the end of the DNA better; the J call may be wrong. CDR3 length equals 13 residues. CDR1 and CDR2 from the germline V gene are KGHSY and FQNENV. The CDR3 reads CASSQSRGYEQYF. In nucleotides, the CDR3 is TGTGCCAGCAGCCAATCCAGGGGGTACGAGCAGTACTTC.

This rearrangement joins TRBV7-9 to TRBJ2-1; 10 nucleotides match TRBD2. The junction had 1 base not matched to a gene; V was cut back by 8 bases and J by 3 bases. Germline V CDR1 and CDR2: SEHNR, FQNEAQ (reference sequence). The CDR3 is made up of 13 amino acids. The CDR3 DNA reads as TGTGCCAGCGGACTAGCGGTCTACAATGAGCAGTTCTTC. Amino acid sequence: CASGLAVYNEQFF.

The sample holds a few counts of this clone. This chain connects TRBV2 to TRBJ2-1, with 9 bases identical to TRBD2. Germline V gives CDR1 SNHLY, CDR2 FYNNEI. V gave up 6 bases and J gave up 8 bases; unmatched junction bases: 2. This CDR3 is 12 amino acids long. The CDR3 sequence: CASRIAGDEQFF. CDR3 sequence (DNA): TGTGCCAGCAGGATAGCGGGGGATGAGCAGTTCTTC.

This clone has ten or more counts. The chain carries TRBV10-3 and TRBJ2-5; 7 positions match TRBD1. Germline CDR1 ENHRY, CDR2 SYGVKD. Trimming took 8 bases from V and 5 from J; bases not matched to a gene: 8. The CDR3 loop spans 13 amino acids. The CDR3 bases are TGTGCCATCGCCGAGGGGGCGGAGGAGACCCAGTACTTC. This sequence encodes CAIAEGAEETQYF.

This clone was observed a few times. The chain couples TRBV20-1 to TRBJ1-2; tentative D call: TRBD1 (6 bases). The CDR3 is made up of 11 amino acids. Germline CDR1 is DFQATT and CDR2 is SNEGSKA (reference sequence). The V gene lost 7 bases and the J gene lost 6 bases, with 12 bases spanning the gap. CDR3 amino acids: CSGLNRDGYTF. Here the CDR3 DNA reads TGCAGTGGCCTGAACAGGGATGGCTACACCTTC.

This clone was observed a handful of times. The rearrangement links TRBV14 to TRBJ2-5, with TRBD2 identical over 8 bases. The CDR3 contains 16 residues. Trimming cost V 1 base and J 5 bases; bases outside gene matches: 9. Germline values: CDR1 SGHDN, CDR2 FVKESK. CDR3 sequence reads: CASSQGGRGGVETQYF. The CDR3 DNA reads as TGTGCCAGCAGCCAAGGAGGCCGGGGGGGCGTGGAGACCCAGTACTTC. The variable domain in full, completed from reference TRBV14 and TRBJ2-5, reads EAGVTQFPSHSVIEKGQTVTLRCDPISGHDNLYWYRRVMGKEIKFLLHFVKESKQDESGMPNNRFLAERTGGTYSTLKVQPAELEDSGVYFCASSQGGRGGVETQYFGPGTRLLVL.

This clone was counted only a few times. Other DNA sequences from this sample encode an identical CDR3 as well. The V gene is TRBV5-4, the J gene TRBJ1-1; D gene uncertain. The CDR3 extends over 11 amino acids. Germline values: CDR1 SGHNT, CDR2 YYREEE (reference sequence). Trimming cost V 3 bases and J 5 bases, with 5 bases left between them. CDR3 coding DNA: TGTGCCAGCAGCTCCAGGACTGAAGCTTTCTTT. It encodes CASSSRTEAFF.

In this sample, this clone turned up a few times. The gene calls are TRBV7-8 and TRBJ1-2; D not resolved. The germline V and J ends were trimmed by 5 bases and 6 bases, with 16 bases remaining between them. CDR1 and CDR2 (germline): SGHVS, FQNEAQ. The CDR3 contains 14 residues. The CDR3 nucleotides are TGTGCCAGCAGCCTCAATGAAGAGGGTCATGGCTACACCTTC. It is translated as CASSLNEEGHGYTF.

V is TRBV2 and J is TRBJ1-1; 7 bases align to TRBD1. This CDR3 contains 14 residues. After removal of 9 bases from V and 0 bases from J, the junction contained 7 bases not matched to a gene. The germline CDR1 and CDR2 sequences are SNHLY and FYNNEI. The CDR3 reads CASAFRGLNTEAFF. CDR3 bases: TGTGCCAGTGCCTTCAGGGGGTTGAACACTGAAGCTTTCTTT.

J is TRBJ2-1 and V is TRBV18, with 10 bases lining up with TRBD2. Germline V lookup: CDR1 KGHSH, CDR2 LQKENI. The V and J ends lost 2 bases and 9 bases, in that order; junction bases with no gene match: 10. The CDR3 runs 16 residues. CDR3 protein: CASSPNLAGETLEQFF. In DNA, the CDR3 is TGTGCCAGCTCACCAAACCTAGCGGGGGAGACTCTTGAGCAGTTCTTC.

The rearrangement uses TRBV7-9 and TRBJ1-6, with D perhaps matching TRBD1 (5 bases). CDR3 length: 15 amino acids. Trimming pared 3 bases from V and 7 bases from J, leaving 13 bases between. Germline-derived CDR1 and CDR2 are SEHNR and FQNEAQ (reference sequence). The DNA of the CDR3 is TGTGCCAGCAGCTTTGACAGAGCCGGAAATTCACCCCTCCACTTT. Protein sequence: CASSFDRAGNSPLHF.

There are a few counts of this clone. The chain couples TRBV19 to TRBJ2-2; D tentatively reads TRBD1 or TRBD2 (5 bases each). The CDR3 spans 15 residues. V lost 7 bases and J lost 4, with 16 bases in between. Germline V gene sequence: CDR1 LNHDA, CDR2 SQIVND (reference sequence). DNA of the CDR3: TGTGCCAGTATCGCGAGGGGATCATCCACCGGGGAGCTGTTTTTT. Its translation is CASIARGSSTGELFF.

This clone appeared a few times. The genes are TRBV7-3 and TRBJ2-5, with a possible D match to TRBD2 (5 bases). The CDR3 consists of 15 residues. Germline V gene data show CDR1 as SGHTA and CDR2 as FQGTGA. V was clipped by 2 bases and J by 2 bases, with 12 bases between them. This CDR3 reads CASSLRTGIQETQYF. The CDR3, as DNA: TGTGCCAGCAGCTTACGGACTGGAATTCAAGAGACCCAGTACTTC.

This clone was picked up a small number of times. V usage is TRBV5-6 and J usage is TRBJ2-5, with D hard to call. CDR3 length: 12 residues. CDR1 SGHDT and CDR2 YYEEEE come from the germline V gene. Trimming pared 5 bases from V and 2 bases from J, leaving 7 bases between. As DNA, the CDR3 is TGTGCCAGCAGTTGGGTGCAAGAGACCCAGTACTTC. Translating gives CASSWVQETQYF.

Only a few counts were recorded for this clone. The chain carries TRBV29-1 and TRBJ2-7; D is undetermined. In germline, CDR1 is SQVTM, CDR2 ANQGSEA. Trimming stripped 1 base from V and 1 base from J, with 11 bases between. CDR3 length: 14 residues. DNA of the CDR3: TGCAGCGTTGAAGTAAACACGATATCCTACGAGCAGTACTTC. Protein sequence: CSVEVNTISYEQYF.

The sample holds a few counts of this clone. The chain has TRBV27 and TRBJ1-1, with TRBD1 matching over 8 bases. V shed 4 bases and J 1 base; nucleotides not matched to a gene: 5. Germline lookup yields CDR1 MNHEY and CDR2 SMNVEV (reference sequence). The CDR3 runs 15 residues. CDR3 sequence reads: CASSYLGTGNTEAFF. CDR3 sequence (DNA): TGTGCCAGCAGTTATCTCGGGACAGGGAACACTGAAGCTTTCTTT.

This clone was counted a few times. V is TRBV7-9 and J is TRBJ2-7, with 7 bases fitting TRBD1. This CDR3 is built from 13 residues. The junction had 3 bases not matched to a gene; V was cut back by 3 bases and J by 4 bases. CDR1 and CDR2 (germline): SEHNR, FQNEAQ (reference sequence). CDR3 loop: CASSFTTGYEQYF. The CDR3 nucleotides read TGTGCCAGCAGCTTTACGACAGGGTACGAGCAGTACTTC.

This clone was recorded a few times. This chain connects TRBV9 to TRBJ2-3; D not resolved. CDR1 SGDLS and CDR2 YYNGEE come from the germline V gene. The CDR3 totals 15 residues. V lost 0 bases, J lost 1 base, and 9 bases lay in between. The CDR3 DNA is TGTGCCAGCAGCGTAGGCAACGGCCGCACAGATACGCAGTATTTT. Translated, it gives CASSVGNGRTDTQYF.